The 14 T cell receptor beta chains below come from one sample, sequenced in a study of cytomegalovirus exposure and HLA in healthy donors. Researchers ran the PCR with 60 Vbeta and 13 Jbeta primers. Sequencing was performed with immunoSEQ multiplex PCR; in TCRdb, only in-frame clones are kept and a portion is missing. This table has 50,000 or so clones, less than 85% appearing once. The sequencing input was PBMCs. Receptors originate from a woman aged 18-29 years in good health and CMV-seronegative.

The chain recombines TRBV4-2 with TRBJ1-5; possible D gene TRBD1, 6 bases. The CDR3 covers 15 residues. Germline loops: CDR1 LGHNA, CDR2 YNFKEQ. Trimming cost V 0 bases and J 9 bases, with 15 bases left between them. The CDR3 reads CASSQDVQGGRPQHF. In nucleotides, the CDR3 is TGTGCCAGCAGCCAAGATGTACAGGGCGGTCGGCCCCAGCATTTT.

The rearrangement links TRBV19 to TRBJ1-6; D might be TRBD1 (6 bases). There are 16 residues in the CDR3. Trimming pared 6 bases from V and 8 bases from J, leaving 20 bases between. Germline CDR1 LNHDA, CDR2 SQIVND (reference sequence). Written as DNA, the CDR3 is TGTGCCAGTAGCCCGCCGGGGGGCGCGTTCTATTCACCCCTCCACTTT. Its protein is CASSPPGGAFYSPLHF.

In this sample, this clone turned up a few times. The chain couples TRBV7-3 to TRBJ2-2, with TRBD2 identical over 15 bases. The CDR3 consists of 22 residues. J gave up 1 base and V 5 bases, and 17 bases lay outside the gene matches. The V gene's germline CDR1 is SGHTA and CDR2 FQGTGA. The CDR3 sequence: CASSPPGARMGLAGGNTGELFF. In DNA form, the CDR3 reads TGTGCCAGCAGCCCTCCGGGCGCGCGGATGGGACTAGCGGGAGGGAACACCGGGGAGCTGTTTTTT.

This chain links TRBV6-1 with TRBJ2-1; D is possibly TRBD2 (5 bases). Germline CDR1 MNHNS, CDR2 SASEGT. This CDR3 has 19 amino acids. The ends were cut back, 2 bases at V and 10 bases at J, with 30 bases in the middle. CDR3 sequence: CASSERLSILRLDFWEQFF. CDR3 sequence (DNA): TGTGCCAGCAGTGAAAGACTTTCAATTTTAAGACTGGACTTTTGGGAGCAGTTCTTC.

The CDR3 DNA follows: TGTGCCATACACAGACATTATGGCTACACCTTC. This encodes CAIHRHYGYTF. This chain connects TRBV7-9 to TRBJ1-2; D not resolved. Trimming shortened V by 10 bases and J by 5 bases, and 11 bases separated the two germline ends. Germline CDR1 SEHNR, CDR2 FQNEAQ (reference sequence). This CDR3 is built from 11 residues.

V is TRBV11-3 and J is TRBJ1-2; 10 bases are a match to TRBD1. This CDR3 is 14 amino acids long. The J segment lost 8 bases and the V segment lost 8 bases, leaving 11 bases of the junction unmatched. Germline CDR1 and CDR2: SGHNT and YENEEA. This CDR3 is CASWIPTGGKGYTF. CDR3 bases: TGTGCCAGCTGGATCCCGACAGGGGGCAAAGGCTACACCTTC.

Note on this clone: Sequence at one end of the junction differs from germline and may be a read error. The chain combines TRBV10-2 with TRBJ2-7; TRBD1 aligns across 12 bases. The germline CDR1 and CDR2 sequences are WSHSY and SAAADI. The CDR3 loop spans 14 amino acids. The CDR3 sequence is CASGEGTGGREQYF. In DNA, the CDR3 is TGCGCCAGCGGTGAAGGGACAGGGGGCCGGGAGCAGTACTTC.

CDR3 nucleotides: TGTGCCAGCAGTGTAAGACAGGGATCCAACTATGGCTACACCTTC. Amino acids: CASSVRQGSNYGYTF. This chain links TRBV27 with TRBJ1-2, with TRBD1 matching 7 bases. Germline CDR1 reads MNHEY; CDR2 reads SMNVEV (reference sequence). Trimming at V came to 5 bases and at J to 2 bases, leaving 8 bases not matched to a gene. This CDR3 has 15 residues.

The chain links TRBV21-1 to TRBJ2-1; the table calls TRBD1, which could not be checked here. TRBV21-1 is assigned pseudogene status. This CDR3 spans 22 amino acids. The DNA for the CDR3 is TGTGCCAGCAGCAAGTGTTTGCTTACTAGGGGTCAGGGGGCGAGAAGGTGGAATGAGCAGTTCTTC. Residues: CASSKCLLTRGQGARRWNEQFF.

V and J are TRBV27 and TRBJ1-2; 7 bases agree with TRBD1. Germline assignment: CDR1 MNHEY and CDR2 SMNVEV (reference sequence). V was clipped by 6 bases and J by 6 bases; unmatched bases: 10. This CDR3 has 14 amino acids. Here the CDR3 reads CASSRGGQKHGYTF. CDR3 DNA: TGTGCCAGCAGCCGGGGGGGACAGAAACATGGCTACACCTTC.

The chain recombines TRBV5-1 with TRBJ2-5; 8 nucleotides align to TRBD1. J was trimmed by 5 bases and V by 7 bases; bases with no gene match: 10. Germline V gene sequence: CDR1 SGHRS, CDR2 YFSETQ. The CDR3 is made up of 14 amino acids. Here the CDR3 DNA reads TGCGCCAGCGCCTCACCCAGGGGGCGGGAGACCCAGTACTTC. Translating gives CASASPRGRETQYF.

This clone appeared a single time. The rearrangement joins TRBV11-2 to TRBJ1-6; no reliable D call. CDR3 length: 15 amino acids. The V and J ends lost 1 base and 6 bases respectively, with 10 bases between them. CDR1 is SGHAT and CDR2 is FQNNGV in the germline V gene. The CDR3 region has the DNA TGTGCCAGCAGCTTAGTGTCAGGACTTAATTCACCCCTCCACTTT. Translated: CASSLVSGLNSPLHF.

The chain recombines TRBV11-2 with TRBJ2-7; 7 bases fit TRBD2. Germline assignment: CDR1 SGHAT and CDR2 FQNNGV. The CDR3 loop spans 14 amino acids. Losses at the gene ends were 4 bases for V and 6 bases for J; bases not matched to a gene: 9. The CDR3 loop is CASSSTRGRGEQYF. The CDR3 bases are TGTGCCAGCAGCTCCACACGAGGGAGGGGCGAGCAGTACTTC.

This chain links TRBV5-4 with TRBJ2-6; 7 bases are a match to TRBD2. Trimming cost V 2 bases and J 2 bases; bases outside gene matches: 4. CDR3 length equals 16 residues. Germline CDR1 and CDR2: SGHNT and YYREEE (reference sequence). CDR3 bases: TGTGCCAGCAGCTTTGATGGACTAGCTGGGGCCAACGTCCTGACTTTC. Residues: CASSFDGLAGANVLTF.